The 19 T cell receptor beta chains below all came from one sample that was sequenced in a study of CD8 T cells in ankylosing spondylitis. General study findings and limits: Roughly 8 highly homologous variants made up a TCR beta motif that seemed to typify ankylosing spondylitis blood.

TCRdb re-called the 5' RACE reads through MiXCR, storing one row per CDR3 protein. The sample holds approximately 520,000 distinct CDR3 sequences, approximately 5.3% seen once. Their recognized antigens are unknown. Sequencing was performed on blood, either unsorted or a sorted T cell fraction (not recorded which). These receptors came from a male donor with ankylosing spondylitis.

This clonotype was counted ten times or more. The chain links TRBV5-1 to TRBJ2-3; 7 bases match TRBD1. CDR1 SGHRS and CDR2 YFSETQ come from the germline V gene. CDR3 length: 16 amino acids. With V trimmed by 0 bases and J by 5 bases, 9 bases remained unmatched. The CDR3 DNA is TGCGCCAGCAGCTTGGAAGGGACAGTCTCGGGAGATACGCAGTATTTT. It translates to CASSLEGTVSGDTQYF.

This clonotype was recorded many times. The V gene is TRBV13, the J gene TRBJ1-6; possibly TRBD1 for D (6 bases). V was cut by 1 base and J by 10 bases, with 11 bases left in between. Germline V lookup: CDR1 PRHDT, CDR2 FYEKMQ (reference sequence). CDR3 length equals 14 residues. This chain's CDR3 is CASSLEGGNSPLHF. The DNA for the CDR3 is TGTGCCAGCAGCTTAGAGGGGGGGAACTCACCCCTCCACTTT.

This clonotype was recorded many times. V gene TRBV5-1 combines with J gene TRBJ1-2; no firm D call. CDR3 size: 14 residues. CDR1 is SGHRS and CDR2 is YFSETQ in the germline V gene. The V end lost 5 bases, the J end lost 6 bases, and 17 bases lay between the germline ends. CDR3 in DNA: TGCGCCAGCAGGCGGGCCCCTTCAACGGATGGCTACACCTTC. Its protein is CASRRAPSTDGYTF.

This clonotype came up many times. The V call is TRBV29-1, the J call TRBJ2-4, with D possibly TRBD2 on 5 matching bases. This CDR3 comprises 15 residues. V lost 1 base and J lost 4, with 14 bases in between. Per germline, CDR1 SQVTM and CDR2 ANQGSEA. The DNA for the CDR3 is TGCAGCGTTGAAGGGACTCCCCGGGGTAAAAACATTCAGTACTTC. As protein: CSVEGTPRGKNIQYF.

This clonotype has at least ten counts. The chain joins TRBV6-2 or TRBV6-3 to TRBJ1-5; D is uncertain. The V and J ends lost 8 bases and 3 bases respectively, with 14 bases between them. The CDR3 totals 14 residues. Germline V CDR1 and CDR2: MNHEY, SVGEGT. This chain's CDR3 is CASSRMAFNQPQHF. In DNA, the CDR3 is TGTGCCAGCTCTCGGATGGCGTTCAATCAGCCCCAGCATTTT.

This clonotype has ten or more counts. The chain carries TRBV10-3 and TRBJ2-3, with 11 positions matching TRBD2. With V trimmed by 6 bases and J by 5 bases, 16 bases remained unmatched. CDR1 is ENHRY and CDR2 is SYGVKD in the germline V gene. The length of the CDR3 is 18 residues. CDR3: CAIRGTDGLAGLGDTQYF. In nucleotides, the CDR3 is TGTGCCATCAGGGGGACAGATGGACTAGCGGGCCTTGGAGATACGCAGTATTTT.

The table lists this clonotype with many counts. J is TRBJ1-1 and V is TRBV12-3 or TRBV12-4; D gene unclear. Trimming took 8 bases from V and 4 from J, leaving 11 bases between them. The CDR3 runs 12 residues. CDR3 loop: CASGVFPTEAFF. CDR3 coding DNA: TGTGCCAGCGGCGTTTTCCCCACTGAAGCTTTCTTT.

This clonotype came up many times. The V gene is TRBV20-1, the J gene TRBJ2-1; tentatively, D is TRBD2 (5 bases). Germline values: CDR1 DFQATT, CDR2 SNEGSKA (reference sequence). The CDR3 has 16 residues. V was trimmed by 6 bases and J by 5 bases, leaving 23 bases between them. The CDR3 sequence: CSAPVGRWRINNEQFF. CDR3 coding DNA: TGCAGTGCCCCGGTTGGTCGGTGGAGGATAAACAATGAGCAGTTCTTC.

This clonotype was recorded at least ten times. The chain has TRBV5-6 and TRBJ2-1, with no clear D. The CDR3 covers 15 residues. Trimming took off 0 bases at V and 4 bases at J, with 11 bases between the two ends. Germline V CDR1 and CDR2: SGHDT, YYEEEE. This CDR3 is CASSLVPGEYNEQFF. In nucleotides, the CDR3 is TGTGCCAGCAGCTTGGTTCCAGGTGAATACAATGAGCAGTTCTTC.

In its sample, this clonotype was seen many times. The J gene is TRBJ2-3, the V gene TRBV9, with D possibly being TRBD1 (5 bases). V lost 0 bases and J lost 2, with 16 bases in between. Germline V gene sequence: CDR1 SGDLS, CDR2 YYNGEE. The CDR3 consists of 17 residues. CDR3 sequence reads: CASSVDTGGIHTDTQYF. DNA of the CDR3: TGTGCCAGCAGCGTAGATACAGGCGGAATACACACAGATACGCAGTATTTT.

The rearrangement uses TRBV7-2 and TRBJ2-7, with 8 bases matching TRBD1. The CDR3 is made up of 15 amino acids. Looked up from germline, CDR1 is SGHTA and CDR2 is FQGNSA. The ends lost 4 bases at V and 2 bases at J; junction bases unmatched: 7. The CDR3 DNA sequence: TGTGCCAGCAGCTACCGGACAGGGCTCGCCTACGAGCAGTACTTC. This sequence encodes CASSYRTGLAYEQYF.

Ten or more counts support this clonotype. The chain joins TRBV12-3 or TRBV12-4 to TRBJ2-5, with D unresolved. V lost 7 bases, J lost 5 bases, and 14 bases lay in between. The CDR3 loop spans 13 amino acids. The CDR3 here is CASTVRVVETQYF. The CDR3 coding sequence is TGTGCCAGCACCGTTAGGGTCGTGGAGACCCAGTACTTC.

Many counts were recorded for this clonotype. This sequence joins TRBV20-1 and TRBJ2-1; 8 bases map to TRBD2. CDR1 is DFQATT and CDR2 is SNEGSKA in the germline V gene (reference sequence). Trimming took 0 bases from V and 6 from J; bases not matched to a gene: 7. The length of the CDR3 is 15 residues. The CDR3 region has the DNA TGCAGTGCTAGAGATCCGAGACTAGCGTCCAATGAGCAGTTCTTC. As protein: CSARDPRLASNEQFF.

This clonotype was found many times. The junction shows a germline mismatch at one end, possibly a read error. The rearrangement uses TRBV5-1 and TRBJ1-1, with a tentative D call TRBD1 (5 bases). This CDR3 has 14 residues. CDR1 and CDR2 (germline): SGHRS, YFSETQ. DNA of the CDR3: TGTGCCAGCAGCTTGGGACGGTTGAACACTGAAGCTTTCTTT. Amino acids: CASSLGRLNTEAFF.

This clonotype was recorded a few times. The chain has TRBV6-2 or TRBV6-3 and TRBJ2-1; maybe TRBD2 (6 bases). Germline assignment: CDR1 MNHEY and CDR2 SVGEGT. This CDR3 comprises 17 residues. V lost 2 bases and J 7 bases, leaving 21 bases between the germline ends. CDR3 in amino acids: CASSYPRAGRGGNEQFF. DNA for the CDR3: TGTGCCAGCAGTTACCCTCGCGCCGGGCGGGGCGGGAATGAGCAGTTCTTC.

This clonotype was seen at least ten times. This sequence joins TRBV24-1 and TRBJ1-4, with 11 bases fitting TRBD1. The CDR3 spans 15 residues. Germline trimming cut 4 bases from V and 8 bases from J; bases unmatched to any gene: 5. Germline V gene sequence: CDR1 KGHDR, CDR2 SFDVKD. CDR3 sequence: CATSDPGQGEEKLFF. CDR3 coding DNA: TGTGCCACCAGTGACCCGGGACAGGGGGAAGAAAAACTGTTTTTT.

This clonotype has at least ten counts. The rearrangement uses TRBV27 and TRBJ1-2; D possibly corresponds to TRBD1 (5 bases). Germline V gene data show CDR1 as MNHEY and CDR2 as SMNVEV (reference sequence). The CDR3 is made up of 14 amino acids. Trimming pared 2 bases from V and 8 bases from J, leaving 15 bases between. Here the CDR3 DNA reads TGTGCCAGCAGTTTACGGGGCCGAGGAGGGGGCTACACCTTC. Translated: CASSLRGRGGGYTF.

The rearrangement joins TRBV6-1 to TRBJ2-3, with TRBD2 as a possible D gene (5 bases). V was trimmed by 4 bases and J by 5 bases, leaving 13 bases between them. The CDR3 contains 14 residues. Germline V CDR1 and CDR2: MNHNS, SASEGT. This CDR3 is CASSVTTRRDTQYF. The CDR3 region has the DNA TGTGCCAGCAGTGTGACTACCCGGCGAGATACGCAGTATTTT.

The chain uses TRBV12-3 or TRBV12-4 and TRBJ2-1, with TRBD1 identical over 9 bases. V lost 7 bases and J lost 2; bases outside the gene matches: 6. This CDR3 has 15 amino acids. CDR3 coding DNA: TGTGCCAGCACCCACCGGGACAGGGCCTACAATGAGCAGTTCTTC. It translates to CASTHRDRAYNEQFF.